This T cell receptor beta chain was captured in a study of blood T cell repertoires in COVID-19. Sequencing was performed with immunoSEQ multiplex PCR; in TCRdb, only in-frame clones are kept and a portion is missing. In the table there are 250,000 to 300,000 clones, about 86% of which are singletons. V trimming: 5 bases; J trimming: 2 bases; junction bases outside the gene matches: 7. The germline V gene has CDR1 MNHEY and CDR2 SVGAGI. The CDR3 spans 15 residues. This chain connects TRBV6-5 to TRBJ2-7; 9 bases align to TRBD1. This sequence was found in a man aged 45 to 65 who had recovered from COVID-19. Source material: PBMCs or T cells enriched from blood (not recorded which). The CDR3 DNA is TGTGCCAGCAGTATCGGACAGGGGCAAACCTACGAGCAGTACTTC. This sequence encodes CASSIGQGQTYEQYF.